Below are 27 T cell receptor beta chains sequenced from a single sample in a study of prognosis after radiotherapy for stage I lung cancer. By two-round multiplex PCR, the TCR beta CDR3 was amplified from genomic DNA. With primers specific to each TRBV and TRBJ gene, the first-round PCR was performed. TCRdb called the multiplex PCR reads again in MiXCR, with one record for every CDR3 protein. The table lists about 26,000 distinct CDR3 sequences, approximately 29% of them singletons. The sequencing used PBMCs, collected before or after stereotactic body radiation therapy (not recorded which). The receptors here all came from a donor aged 50 or older with non-small cell lung cancer.

The table lists this clonotype with a count of one. A read error may explain this, as a much larger clone is one base away. The chain uses TRBV7-9 and TRBJ2-1; D gene ambiguous. CDR3 length: 10 amino acids. Germline lookup yields CDR1 SEHNR and CDR2 FQNEAQ (reference sequence). The V gene lost 8 bases and the J gene lost 10 bases, with 9 bases spanning the gap. In DNA, the CDR3 is TGTGCCAGCGGAGAACAGGAGCAGTTCTTC. It encodes CASGEQEQFF.

This clonotype was counted many times. This chain uses TRBV7-3 with TRBJ2-7; 9 bases agree with TRBD2. The CDR3 has 15 residues. Germline V CDR1 and CDR2: SGHTA, FQGTGA. Trimming took 5 bases from V and 1 from J; bases not matched to a gene: 6. The CDR3 DNA sequence: TGTGCCAGCAGCCCGACTAGCGGAGTATCCTACGAGCAGTACTTC. It codes for CASSPTSGVSYEQYF.

This clonotype was picked up many times. V usage is TRBV18 and J usage is TRBJ1-2, with a tentative D call TRBD1 (5 bases). This CDR3 spans 16 amino acids. The V gene lost 2 bases and the J gene lost 8 bases, with 21 bases spanning the gap. In germline, CDR1 is KGHSH, CDR2 LQKENI. The CDR3 here is CASSPSTGPSSFGYTF. The CDR3 nucleotides read TGTGCCAGCTCACCAAGTACAGGACCTTCTTCCTTCGGCTACACCTTC. The full variable domain, with the rest looked up from reference TRBV18 and TRBJ1-2, is NAGVMQNPRHLVRRRGQEARLRCSPMKGHSHVYWYRQLPEEGLKFMVYLQKENIIDESGMPKERFSAEFPKEGPSILRIQQVVRGDSAAYFCASSPSTGPSSFGYTFGSGTRLTVV.

This clonotype appeared many times. The rearrangement joins TRBV2 to TRBJ2-7; TRBD2 matches 11 bases. The CDR3 consists of 13 residues. Germline V gene sequence: CDR1 SNHLY, CDR2 FYNNEI. The J segment lost 5 bases and the V segment lost 5 bases, leaving 2 bases of the junction unmatched. The CDR3 bases are TGTGCCAGCAGTTCACTAGCGGGAGACGAGCAGTACTTC. This sequence encodes CASSSLAGDEQYF. The full variable domain, its missing parts supplied by reference TRBV2 and TRBJ2-7, is EPEVTQTPSHQVTQMGQEVILRCVPISNHLYFYWYRQILGQKVEFLVSFYNNEISEKSEIFDDQFSVERPDGSNFTLKIRSTKLEDSAMYFCASSSLAGDEQYFGPGTRLTVT.

This clonotype was observed at least ten times. V is TRBV20-1 and J is TRBJ2-3, with TRBD1 as a possible D gene (5 bases). Germline V gene lookup returns CDR1 DFQATT and CDR2 SNEGSKA (reference sequence). The V end lost 5 bases, the J end lost 4 bases, and 10 bases lay between the germline ends. The CDR3 covers 12 residues. The CDR3, as DNA: TGCAGTGCTGTCAGGGCCTCAGATACGCAGTATTTT. This codes for CSAVRASDTQYF.

This clonotype was recorded at least ten times. The V gene is TRBV7-9, the J gene TRBJ2-1; TRBD2 matches at 14 bases. CDR1 SEHNR and CDR2 FQNEAQ come from the germline V gene (reference sequence). The CDR3 loop spans 18 amino acids. The V and J ends lost 5 bases and 8 bases, in that order; junction bases with no gene match: 14. CDR3 sequence (DNA): TGTGCCAGCAGCCCATTGACAGTGACTAGCGGGAGGGCCTATGAGCAGTTCTTC. Its translation: CASSPLTVTSGRAYEQFF.

On this clonotype itself: This likely comes from a read error, as the CDR3 has no conserved phenylalanine or tryptophan at its end. The limits of the CDR3 on the DNA are not certain, so only TCRdb's listed CDR3 is given. The rearrangement uses TRBV12-3 or TRBV12-4 and TRBJ1-2. The CDR3 spans 13 amino acids, including both terminal residues. CDR3 sequence reads: CAIKGELEYGYTL.

This clonotype was observed many times. V gene TRBV29-1 combines with J gene TRBJ1-1, with 9 bases matching TRBD1. CDR1 is SQVTM and CDR2 is ANQGSEA in the germline V gene. The CDR3 sequence is 12 residues long. The V segment lost 4 bases and the J segment 8 bases; nucleotides outside the gene matches: 5. CDR3: CSVGDRAGEAFF. DNA of the CDR3: TGCAGCGTTGGGGACAGGGCGGGAGAAGCTTTCTTT. Together with reference TRBV29-1 and TRBJ1-1, the CDR3 gives the full variable domain: SAVISQKPSRDICQRGTSLTIQCQVDSQVTMMFWYRQQPGQSLTLIATANQGSEATYESGFVIDKFPISRPNLTFSTLTVSNMSPEDSSIYLCSVGDRAGEAFFGQGTRLTVV.

CDR3 DNA: TGTGCCAGCAGTTTAGTTGGGCAGGGGGCGGTAGAGACCCAGTACTTC. Protein sequence: CASSLVGQGAVETQYF. The J gene is TRBJ2-5, the V gene TRBV28, with 8 bases that match TRBD1. The J segment lost 4 bases and the V segment lost 2 bases, leaving 9 bases of the junction unmatched. The V gene's germline CDR1 is MDHEN and CDR2 SYDVKM. The CDR3 loop spans 16 amino acids.

As for this clonotype: Possible read error: a much larger clone is one base away. V is TRBV9 and J is TRBJ2-1; no firm D call. Trimming removed 8 bases at V and 5 bases at J, with 14 bases between. This CDR3 is built from 13 residues. CDR1 SGDLS and CDR2 YYNGEE come from the germline V gene. The CDR3 DNA reads TGTGCCAGTCTCACCGGGCCCAACAATGAGCAGTTCTTC. This translates into CASLTGPNNEQFF.

The table lists this clonotype with many counts. This chain links TRBV6-1 with TRBJ2-7; TRBD1 aligns across 9 bases. Per germline, CDR1 MNHNS and CDR2 SASEGT. CDR3 length equals 17 residues. Losses at the gene ends were 0 bases for V and 0 bases for J; bases not matched to a gene: 6. CDR3 coding DNA: TGTGCCAGCAGTGAAGCCCGAGGGACAGGGAGCTCCTACGAGCAGTACTTC. Protein sequence: CASSEARGTGSSYEQYF.

This clonotype was seen repeatedly, ten times or more. The gene calls are TRBV20-1 and TRBJ2-3, with 9 bases lining up with TRBD2. This CDR3 contains 15 residues. J was trimmed by 4 bases and V by 2 bases; bases with no gene match: 7. Germline V lookup: CDR1 DFQATT, CDR2 SNEGSKA (reference sequence). CDR3 sequence: CSARLAGLPADTQYF. The DNA for the CDR3 is TGCAGTGCTAGACTAGCGGGACTACCCGCAGATACGCAGTATTTT.

This clonotype has a count of ten or more. V gene TRBV30 combines with J gene TRBJ2-2; a possible D gene is TRBD1 (5 bases). Trimming cost V 4 bases and J 8 bases, with 20 bases left between them. CDR1 GTSNPN and CDR2 SVGIG come from the germline V gene (reference sequence). This CDR3 comprises 15 residues. CDR3 sequence: CAWKGQDLRAGELFF. CDR3 nucleotide sequence: TGTGCCTGGAAAGGACAAGACCTTCGGGCAGGGGAGCTGTTTTTT. Combining the CDR3 with reference TRBV30 and TRBJ2-2 gives the whole variable domain SQTIHQWPATLVQPVGSPLSLECTVEGTSNPNLYWYRQAAGRGLQLLFYSVGIGQISSEVPQNLSASRPQDRQFILSSKKLLLSDSGFYLCAWKGQDLRAGELFFGEGSRLTVL.

The chain has TRBV2 and TRBJ2-1; D perhaps matches TRBD2 (5 bases). CDR3 length equals 13 residues. The V end lost 6 bases, the J end lost 4 bases, and 10 bases lay between the germline ends. Germline V gives CDR1 SNHLY, CDR2 FYNNEI. The chain's CDR3 is CASRDYEYNEQFF. The CDR3 bases are TGTGCCAGCAGAGACTACGAGTACAATGAGCAGTTCTTC.

This sequence joins TRBV5-6 and TRBJ2-1; 9 bases map to TRBD2. Germline V gives CDR1 SGHDT, CDR2 YYEEEE. V shed 4 bases and J 1 base; nucleotides not matched to a gene: 6. The CDR3 is 16 amino acids. CDR3: CASSTTGLASYNEQFF. DNA of the CDR3: TGTGCCAGCAGCACAACTGGACTAGCGTCCTACAATGAGCAGTTCTTC. Looking up the rest from reference TRBV5-6 and TRBJ2-1 gives the full variable domain: DAGVTQSPTHLIKTRGQQVTLRCSPKSGHDTVSWYQQALGQGPQFIFQYYEEEERQRGNFPDRFSGHQFPNYSSELNVNALLLGDSALYLCASSTTGLASYNEQFFGPGTRLTVL.

In this sample, this clonotype turned up many times. The V gene is TRBV18, the J gene TRBJ1-3; TRBD1 matches 7 bases. The CDR3 is 19 residues long. The germline V gene has CDR1 KGHSH and CDR2 LQKENI. V was clipped by 1 base and J by 0 bases; unmatched bases: 12. The DNA of the CDR3 is TGTGCCAGCTCACCACTAAGGGGCGGACAGGCCATCTCTGGAAACACCATATATTTT. As protein: CASSPLRGGQAISGNTIYF. Filled out from reference TRBV18 and TRBJ1-3, the complete variable domain reads NAGVMQNPRHLVRRRGQEARLRCSPMKGHSHVYWYRQLPEEGLKFMVYLQKENIIDESGMPKERFSAEFPKEGPSILRIQQVVRGDSAAYFCASSPLRGGQAISGNTIYFGEGSWLTVV.

This clonotype has at least ten counts. This rearrangement joins TRBV6-1 to TRBJ1-1; 8 bases fit TRBD1. Germline V lookup: CDR1 MNHNS, CDR2 SASEGT. V was clipped by 1 base and J by 6 bases; unmatched bases: 7. This CDR3 is 15 amino acids long. The CDR3 here is CASSEDPDRAAEAFF. CDR3 coding DNA: TGTGCCAGCAGTGAAGACCCGGACAGGGCGGCTGAAGCTTTCTTT.

With regard to this clonotype: One base away lies a much larger clone, so this may be a sequencing read error. The chain has TRBV9 and TRBJ2-5; D uncertain. The germline CDR1 and CDR2 sequences are SGDLS and YYNGEE. The CDR3 covers 12 residues. V was trimmed by 3 bases and J by 6 bases, leaving 9 bases between them. The chain's CDR3 is CASSAGLKTQYF. CDR3 DNA: TGTGCCAGCAGCGCAGGCTTGAAGACCCAGTACTTC. Full variable domain (missing parts from reference TRBV9 and TRBJ2-5): DSGVTQTPKHLITATGQRVTLRCSPRSGDLSVYWYQQSLDQGLQFLIQYYNGEERAKGNILERFSAQQFPDLHSELNLSSLELGDSALYFCASSAGLKTQYFGPGTRLLVL.

This clonotype was detected many times. The rearrangement uses TRBV5-1 and TRBJ2-1; tentative D call: TRBD1 (5 bases). V was clipped by 4 bases and J by 5 bases, with 13 bases between them. The CDR3 loop spans 14 amino acids. Per germline, CDR1 SGHRS and CDR2 YFSETQ. The CDR3 sequence is CASSTPTVDNEQFF. The CDR3 DNA follows: TGCGCCAGCAGCACTCCGACAGTTGACAATGAGCAGTTCTTC.

The chain joins TRBV24-1 to TRBJ1-2; D not resolved. Deletions cut 2 bases from V and 8 bases from J, with 14 bases between. The CDR3 runs to 14 residues. CDR1 KGHDR and CDR2 SFDVKD come from the germline V gene. CDR3 region: CATSDSSTSWGYTF. The CDR3 region has the DNA TGTGCCACCAGTGATTCTTCGACATCGTGGGGCTACACCTTC.

This clonotype was observed at least ten times. The rearrangement joins TRBV5-1 to TRBJ1-2; D is unclear. The CDR3 contains 13 residues. The germline gives CDR1 SGHRS, CDR2 YFSETQ. The V end was cut by 0 bases, the J end by 4 bases, with 7 bases between. CDR3 region: CASSLVSGYGYTF. CDR3 DNA sequence: TGCGCCAGCAGCTTGGTATCCGGCTATGGCTACACCTTC.

Notes on this clonotype: This sequence may be a read error, since a much larger clone differs from it by one base. The chain employs TRBV4-2 and TRBJ2-5; tentative D call: TRBD2 (5 bases). CDR1 is LGHNA and CDR2 is YNFKEQ in the germline V gene. The CDR3 loop spans 11 amino acids. CDR3 region: CASIQDRERSF. In nucleotides, the CDR3 is TGTGCCAGCATCCAAGATAGGGAGAGAAGCTTC.

This clonotype was observed at least ten times. V is TRBV9 and J is TRBJ2-7; no clear D. The germline gives CDR1 SGDLS, CDR2 YYNGEE. The CDR3 loop spans 13 amino acids. The germline V and J ends were trimmed by 4 bases and 3 bases, with 11 bases remaining between them. The CDR3 nucleotides are TGTGCCAGCAGCACTTTGGGGATCTACGAGCAGTACTTC. Protein product: CASSTLGIYEQYF.

The rearrangement joins TRBV12-3 or TRBV12-4 to TRBJ2-2; either TRBD1 or TRBD2 may supply D (5 bases each). V lost 6 bases and J lost 3, with 17 bases in between. The CDR3 consists of 16 residues. CDR3 nucleotides: TGTGCCAGCAGCCGCGCCGGTGGGGGATACACCGGGGAGCTGTTTTTT. Translated: CASSRAGGGYTGELFF.

With respect to this clonotype: Mismatch with germline at one junction end may stem from a read error. The rearrangement uses TRBV7-9 and TRBJ2-2; 10 nucleotides line up with TRBD2. The CDR3 sequence is 20 residues long. Germline CDR1 reads SEHNR; CDR2 reads FQNEAQ (reference sequence). The CDR3 DNA follows: TGTGCCAGCAGATTAGCGCGAACTAGCGGGGACGTGGTTGGCACCGGGGAGCTGTTTTTT. This encodes CASRLARTSGDVVGTGELFF.

This clonotype was detected ten times or more. This chain connects TRBV5-1 to TRBJ1-6, with D unresolved. V dropped 4 bases and J dropped 3 bases, with 5 bases sitting between them. The CDR3 runs 13 residues. Germline lookup yields CDR1 SGHRS and CDR2 YFSETQ. The CDR3 sequence is CASSMSYNSPLHF. The CDR3 DNA is TGCGCCAGCAGCATGAGCTATAATTCACCCCTCCACTTT.

The J gene is TRBJ2-1, the V gene TRBV19, with D unresolved. Germline CDR1 reads LNHDA; CDR2 reads SQIVND (reference sequence). The CDR3 is 13 residues long. Trimming took off 3 bases at V and 7 bases at J, with 10 bases between the two ends. For the CDR3, the DNA is TGTGCCAGTAGTATCGGTCGTATGAATGAGCAGTTCTTC. Amino acids: CASSIGRMNEQFF.